Presented here are 4 T cell receptor beta chains from one specimen sequenced in a study of T cells after yellow fever vaccination. Each CDR3 protein is one row after TCRdb ran MiXCR on the 5' RACE reads. The table lists a few hundred thousand distinct CDR3 sequences, 11% of them singletons, with around 19% in the top ten. Sequenced here: PBMCs, sampled on the day of the first yellow fever vaccination. These receptors all stem from a man aged 18 to 35 who received the YFV17D yellow fever vaccine.

This clonotype was seen ten or more times. The chain links TRBV6-1 to TRBJ2-1; a weak D match, TRBD2 (6 bases). The CDR3 is 13 amino acids. Germline V gene lookup returns CDR1 MNHNS and CDR2 SASEGT. V was trimmed by 10 bases and J by 10 bases, leaving 20 bases between them. The CDR3 DNA reads TGTGCCACATCGGCGGGGTCGGGGACCGAGCAGTTCTTC. It codes for CATSAGSGTEQFF.

Points on this clonotype: Mismatch with germline at one junction end may stem from a read error. J is TRBJ2-1 and V is TRBV20-1; a possible D gene is TRBD1 (6 bases). This CDR3 contains 13 residues. The germline gives CDR1 DFQATT, CDR2 SNEGSKA (reference sequence). CDR3 in amino acids: CSARGVWDNGQFF. In DNA, the CDR3 is TGCAGTGCTAGAGGGGTTTGGGACAATGGGCAGTTCTTC.

This clonotype has just a few counts. This chain links TRBV5-6 with TRBJ2-1; 7 bases line up with TRBD2. Trimming at V came to 0 bases and at J to 4 bases, leaving 4 bases not matched to a gene. CDR1 SGHDT and CDR2 YYEEEE come from the germline V gene. The CDR3 is 15 amino acids. CDR3 coding DNA: TGTGCCAGCAGCTTGGTCGCGGGAGAATACAATGAGCAGTTCTTC. It specifies CASSLVAGEYNEQFF.

This clonotype has only a few counts. The gene calls are TRBV11-2 and TRBJ2-4; 7 bases align to TRBD2. Germline V CDR1 and CDR2: SGHAT, FQNNGV. The CDR3 has 13 amino acids. J lost 9 bases, V lost 7 bases, and 9 bases had no gene match. CDR3 region: CASTPGGPGIQYF. As DNA, the CDR3 is TGTGCCAGCACCCCGGGAGGTCCAGGCATTCAGTACTTC. Filled out from reference TRBV11-2 and TRBJ2-4, the complete variable domain reads EAGVAQSPRYKIIEKRQSVAFWCNPISGHATLYWYQQILGQGPKLLIQFQNNGVVDDSQLPKDRFSAERLKGVDSTLKIQPAKLEDSAVYLCASTPGGPGIQYFGAGTRLSVL.